Sequencing of this T cell receptor beta chain was carried out in a study of blood T cell repertoires in COVID-19 (dated by TCRdb to 2020 to 2022). About the investigation overall: Collaborator samples came from the United States, Italy and Spain and covered acute and convalescent phases of COVID-19. Where available, HLA class I and class II types were obtained from metadata supplied by the sample provider rather than from assay-based typing. A freely available public database, intended as a resource for researchers studying the immune response to SARS-CoV-2, is where the repertoires were released. Sample metadata almost always included a de-identified subject ID, COVID-19 status, age in years and sex. Deeply sampled blood TCRbeta repertoires from subjects exposed to, actively infected with, or recovered from COVID-19 were included in the dataset. The prospective study material was composed of cDNA or gDNA derived from T cells, B-cell-depleted T cells, or PBMCs. The samples were drawn from two sources: the first 160 participants of the ongoing ImmuneRACE study, and 1,200 or so subjects contributed by 6 global collaborators.

Whole blood was collected in K2EDTA tubes by collaborating institutions according to the institutions' own protocols. Collaborator samples were shipped for TCRbeta analysis as frozen whole blood, isolated PBMCs, or DNA extracted from either sample type. Germline trimming amounts to 4 bases on V and 1 base on J, with 10 as the count of junction bases outside the gene matches. The CDR3 runs 16 amino acids, cysteine and phenylalanine included. The read is trimmed to its CDR3 DNA, 48 bases read in frame from base 1. Taken from the germline V gene, the CDR1 and CDR2 loops are LGHNA and YSLEER. A remark on this clone: Its binding antigen is unknown. Within one base of it there is no much larger clone, and no base qualities were kept.

The immunoSEQ Assay, a bias-controlled multiplex PCR, was used to amplify TCRbeta CDR3 regions from genomic DNA. The authors' analysis ran thus. The number of nucleated cells in each sample was estimated from the amplification of reference gene primers within the assay. To quantify the absolute abundance of each unique TCRbeta CDR3 rearrangement, sequence reads were collapsed and filtered. For each sample, productive Simpson clonality was calculated as the square root of Simpson's diversity index over productive rearrangements. Not all clones reach the TCRdb copy of this immuneACCESS table, which keeps in-frame sequences only. Checked studies attribute under half of the gap to unresolved V genes and leave the rest unexplained. V and J calls and clone size are copied from that table; D and trimming were computed from the DNA. Recorded for this sample are approximately 390,000 clones; 90% of them occurred a single time. In total, the top ten clones hold 5% to 8.5% of the sample.

Study-level results and caveats: Clinical and demographic metadata were provided uncurated, with the amount varying by source and participant.

The chain is encoded by TRBV4-3 joined to TRBJ2-7; 7 of the junction bases match TRBD1. This sequence originates from a man aged 18 to 30 with active or convalescent COVID-19. Sequencing was carried out using peripheral blood. The nucleotide sequence reads as follows: TGCGCCAGCAGCCCCGGGGTGGGGACAGATTCCTACGAGCAGTACTTC. Its protein reads: CASSPGVGTDSYEQYF.